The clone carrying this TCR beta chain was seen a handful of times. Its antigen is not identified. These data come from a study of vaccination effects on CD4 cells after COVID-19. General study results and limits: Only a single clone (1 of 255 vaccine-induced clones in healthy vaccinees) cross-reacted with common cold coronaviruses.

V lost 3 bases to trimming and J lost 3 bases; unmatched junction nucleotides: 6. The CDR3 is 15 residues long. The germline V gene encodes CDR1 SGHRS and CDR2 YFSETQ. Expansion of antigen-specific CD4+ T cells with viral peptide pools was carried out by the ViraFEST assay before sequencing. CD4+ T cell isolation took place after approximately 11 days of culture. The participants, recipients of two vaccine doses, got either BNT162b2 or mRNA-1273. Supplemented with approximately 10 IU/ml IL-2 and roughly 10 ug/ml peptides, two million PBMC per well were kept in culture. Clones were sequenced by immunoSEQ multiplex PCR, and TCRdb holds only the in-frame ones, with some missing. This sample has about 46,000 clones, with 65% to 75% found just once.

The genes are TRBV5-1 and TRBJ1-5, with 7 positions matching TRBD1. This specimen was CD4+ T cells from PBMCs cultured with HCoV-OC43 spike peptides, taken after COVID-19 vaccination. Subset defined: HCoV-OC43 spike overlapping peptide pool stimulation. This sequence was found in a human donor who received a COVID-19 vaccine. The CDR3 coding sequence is TGCGCCAGCAGCTCTGAGGGACAGCCCAATCAGCCCCAGCATTTT. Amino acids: CASSSEGQPNQPQHF.